This T cell receptor beta chain was recorded in a study of shared clonotypes between healthy human individuals. Study-level findings and limits: What naive subsets generally showed was a larger estimated richness than memory subsets showed.

With regard to this clone: Its antigen is as yet unknown.

Authors' methods: ImmunoSEQ yielded junction-only sequences lacking quality scores, so filtering differed. Sequencing was performed with immunoSEQ multiplex PCR; in TCRdb, only in-frame clones are kept and a portion is missing. The D gene and trimming were derived from the DNA, and the V and J assignments and clone size from that table. The data show a few million clones, 80% to 95% seen once. The CDR3 sequence is 15 residues long. Trimming cost V 0 bases and J 2 bases, with 12 bases left between them. Germline V gives CDR1 SGDLS, CDR2 YYNGEE. The donors, all of them Caucasian adults, lived in Nashville, Tennessee. CD45RA+ naive and CD45RA-negative memory subsets were separated from CD4+ cells.

Sample: naive CD4+ T cells from PBMCs. Noted subset: CD45RA+ positively selected. This TCR was recovered from a man aged 18 to 29 in good health. Some clones in this sample may be carry-over from other donors' samples. The chain uses TRBV9 and TRBJ2-7; a possible D gene is TRBD2 (5 bases). Here the CDR3 DNA reads TGTGCCAGCAGCGTAGGGGCGAGGGAGACCTACGAGCAGTACTTC. Translating gives CASSVGARETYEQYF.